These T cell receptor beta chains were read from a single sample in a study of blood T cell repertoires in COVID-19. TCRdb's table, derived via immunoSEQ multiplex PCR, lists solely in-frame clones and lacks some. The table includes under 200,000 clones, around four fifths detected once. Source material: peripheral blood. Source of these receptors: a man between 60 and 75 years old with COVID-19, enrolled during active disease. Each CDR3 is given with its conserved first and last residue. A D gene is named only where the DNA matches it firmly. Some rows have no size entry. The others give once, few or many, or a class for an expanded clone.

v_gene,j_gene,abundance,d_gene,CDR3aa,CDR3nt
TRBV4-2,TRBJ1-3,NA,TRBD1,CASSQDYRGQNTIYF,TGTGCCAGCAGCCAAGATTACAGGGGGCAGAACACCATATATTTT
TRBV6-5,TRBJ1-1,NA,NA,CASSRVVTEAFF,TGTGCCAGCAGCCGGGTTGTCACTGAAGCTTTCTTT
TRBV7-8,TRBJ2-1,NA,TRBD2,CASLRGLANNEQFF,TGTGCCAGCCTACGTGGACTAGCAAACAATGAGCAGTTCTTC
TRBV19,TRBJ1-5,NA,NA,CASSLGLTSNQPQHF,TGTGCCAGTAGTTTGGGACTTACTAGCAATCAGCCCCAGCATTTT
TRBV10-2,TRBJ2-1,once,TRBD2,CASSPLAGGDNEQFF,TGCGCCAGCAGTCCCTTAGCGGGAGGCGACAATGAGCAGTTCTTC
TRBV7-3,TRBJ1-1,NA,NA,CASSLVAGATEAFF,TGTGCCAGCAGCTTAGTTGCAGGGGCCACTGAAGCTTTCTTT
TRBV5-4,TRBJ1-6,once,NA,CASSPGSTSNNSPLHF,TGTGCCAGCAGCCCAGGATCCACCAGCAATAATTCACCCCTCCACTTT
TRBV28,TRBJ2-6,once,NA,CATAQTGFSGANVLTF,TGTGCCACCGCCCAGACAGGCTTCTCTGGGGCCAACGTCCTGACTTTC
TRBV4-2,TRBJ1-1,NA,NA,CASSQGTAEAFF,TGTGCCAGCAGCCAAGGGACAGCTGAAGCTTTCTTT
TRBV7-3,TRBJ2-2,NA,NA,CASSRGLSSGGELFF,TGTGCCAGCAGCCGGGGTCTTTCAAGTGGCGGGGAGCTGTTTTTT
TRBV4-1,TRBJ2-1,NA,NA,CASSQEPGYNEQFF,TGCGCCAGCAGCCAAGAGCCGGGATACAATGAGCAGTTCTTC
TRBV5-1,TRBJ2-7,NA,NA,CASSAGPSYEQYF,TGCGCCAGCAGCGCTGGGCCTTCCTACGAGCAGTACTTC
TRBV6-6,TRBJ2-2,NA,TRBD1,CASSDRAGELFF,TGTGCCAGCAGTGACAGGGCCGGGGAGCTGTTTTTT
TRBV12-3/TRBV12-4,TRBJ2-1,once,TRBD1,CASRNRGHNEQFF,TGTGCCAGCAGAAACAGGGGCCACAATGAGCAGTTCTTC
TRBV18,TRBJ1-2,NA,NA,CASSPDMGQTNYGYTF,TGTGCCAGCTCACCCGATATGGGGCAGACTAACTATGGCTACACCTTC